Shown below are 17 T cell receptor beta chains from a single sample sequenced in a study of blood T cells in healthy people across ages. Sample-barcoded 5' priming and a J-beta primer mix drove a second PCR of about 7 to 12 cycles. TCRdb analysed the 5' RACE reads with MiXCR anew, one entry per CDR3 protein. The table has 600,000 to 850,000 distinct CDR3 sequences, 25% seen once. These data were also reused for a study on T cells of mothers and their children.

Sequenced material: blood. The receptors derive from a boy younger than 18 in good health.

This clonotype was picked up a small number of times. This chain uses TRBV5-1 with TRBJ2-1; perhaps TRBD2 as D (6 bases). Germline V gene lookup returns CDR1 SGHRS and CDR2 YFSETQ. CDR3 length: 14 amino acids. The V end lost 4 bases, the J end lost 0 bases, and 8 bases lay between the germline ends. CDR3 in amino acids: CASSETSSYNEQFF. The CDR3 DNA sequence: TGCGCCAGCAGCGAGACTAGCTCCTACAATGAGCAGTTCTTC.

The V call is TRBV5-1, the J call TRBJ2-5, with D maybe TRBD1 (6 bases). The CDR3 sequence is 15 residues long. Germline-derived CDR1 and CDR2 are SGHRS and YFSETQ. Trimming stripped 3 bases from V and 3 bases from J, with 15 bases between. The CDR3 bases are TGCGCCAGCAGCTGGGGGACACGTCTCGAAGAGACCCAGTACTTC. Encoded protein: CASSWGTRLEETQYF.

This clonotype was seen only a few times. This chain joins TRBV7-9 and TRBJ1-6; D ambiguous. V shed 1 base and J shed 14 bases, with 9 bases lying between them. The CDR3 has 12 amino acids. CDR1 and CDR2 (germline): SEHNR, FQNEAQ (reference sequence). CDR3 coding DNA: TGTGCCAGCAGCTTAGAGGGATTGACCCTCCACTTT. Its translation is CASSLEGLTLHF.

CDR3 amino acids: CASSQEGWGANTEAFF. The CDR3 DNA reads as TGCGCCAGCAGCCAAGAAGGATGGGGGGCGAACACTGAAGCTTTCTTT. V usage is TRBV4-1 and J usage is TRBJ1-1; TRBD1 is a possible D gene (6 bases). Germline lookup yields CDR1 MGHRA and CDR2 YSYEKL. The CDR3 extends over 16 amino acids. With 0 bases removed from V and 1 base from J, the gap between germline ends came to 12 bases.

The V and J genes are TRBV29-1 and TRBJ2-2; D might be TRBD2 (6 bases). Germline V lookup: CDR1 SQVTM, CDR2 ANQGSEA. CDR3 length: 13 amino acids. Deletions cut 6 bases from V and 0 bases from J, with 8 bases between. CDR3 nucleotides: TGCAGCGTGACGGGGGCGAACACCGGGGAGCTGTTTTTT. This codes for CSVTGANTGELFF.

This clonotype was counted only a few times. The chain has TRBV28 and TRBJ2-5, with TRBD2 identical over 8 bases. This CDR3 is built from 12 residues. V gave up 7 bases and J gave up 3 bases; unmatched junction bases: 1. Germline V CDR1 and CDR2: MDHEN, SYDVKM. The CDR3 loop is CASTGGKETQYF. The CDR3 nucleotides are TGTGCCAGCACGGGGGGGAAAGAGACCCAGTACTTC.

The V call is TRBV13, the J call TRBJ2-5; D is ambiguous. Germline values: CDR1 PRHDT, CDR2 FYEKMQ (reference sequence). The germline V and J ends were trimmed by 4 bases and 5 bases, with 17 bases remaining between them. The CDR3 runs to 15 residues. The CDR3 DNA reads TGTGCCAGCAGCTCCCGAGTGGGCCTAGGGGAGACCCAGTACTTC. Protein sequence: CASSSRVGLGETQYF.

This clonotype was seen a few times. The genes are TRBV3-1 and TRBJ2-6; D possibly corresponds to TRBD2 (6 bases). The V end lost 4 bases, the J end lost 2 bases, and 12 bases lay between the germline ends. The CDR3 consists of 16 residues. Per germline, CDR1 LGHDT and CDR2 YNNKEL (reference sequence). CDR3 coding DNA: TGTGCCAGCAGCCCCATAGCGGTAGCTGGGGCCAACGTCCTGACTTTC. This translates into CASSPIAVAGANVLTF.

The chain couples TRBV4-3 to TRBJ1-3; 9 bases match TRBD1. The V gene end was trimmed by 5 bases and the J gene end by 4 bases; junction bases not matched to a gene: 12. CDR3 size: 17 residues. CDR1 is LGHNA and CDR2 is YSLEER in the germline V gene. The CDR3 reads CASSDSDSGTGGNTIYF. The DNA of the CDR3 is TGCGCCAGCAGCGACTCTGACTCCGGGACAGGGGGAAACACCATATATTTT.

This clonotype was observed a few times. The chain has TRBV7-9 and TRBJ2-5; D is unresolved. The CDR3 has 14 residues. Germline V gives CDR1 SEHNR, CDR2 FQNEAQ (reference sequence). Deletions cut 5 bases from V and 2 bases from J, with 12 bases between. In DNA form, the CDR3 reads TGTGCCAGCAGCAGGTCACCGTCACAAGAGACCCAGTACTTC. Protein product: CASSRSPSQETQYF.

The V call is TRBV6-2 or TRBV6-3, the J call TRBJ1-5; D is possibly TRBD1 (6 bases). Per germline, CDR1 MNHEY and CDR2 SVGEGT. The CDR3 consists of 12 residues. Trimming took 8 bases from V and 4 from J, leaving 9 bases between them. This chain's CDR3 is CASRTANQPQHF. The DNA for the CDR3 is TGTGCCAGCCGGACAGCAAATCAGCCCCAGCATTTT.

The chain employs TRBV5-1 and TRBJ1-4; D may be TRBD1 (5 bases). CDR3 length equals 16 residues. Looked up from germline, CDR1 is SGHRS and CDR2 is YFSETQ. V was clipped by 0 bases and J by 0 bases, with 9 bases between them. CDR3 in DNA: TGCGCCAGCAGCTTGGCAGGGATTCCAACTAATGAAAAACTGTTTTTT. It translates to CASSLAGIPTNEKLFF.

This clonotype was counted only a few times. The chain has TRBV9 and TRBJ2-7; the match to TRBD1 covers 9 bases. The germline V gene encodes CDR1 SGDLS and CDR2 YYNGEE. Losses at the gene ends were 3 bases for V and 1 base for J; bases not matched to a gene: 8. The length of the CDR3 is 16 residues. The CDR3 DNA reads as TGTGCCAGCAGCGCAAATTCGGGACAGGGATCCTACGAGCAGTACTTC. Protein sequence: CASSANSGQGSYEQYF.

V gene TRBV12-3 or TRBV12-4 combines with J gene TRBJ1-2, with 7 nucleotides matching TRBD1. The CDR3 has 13 residues. J was trimmed by 8 bases and V by 4 bases; bases with no gene match: 7. The CDR3 region has the DNA TGTGCCAGCAGTTGGGACAGCCTCACGGGCTACACCTTC. As protein: CASSWDSLTGYTF.

This clonotype appeared a few times. The chain employs TRBV2 and TRBJ2-7, with TRBD1 matching over 11 bases. V gave up 6 bases and J gave up 4 bases; unmatched junction bases: 8. Per the germline V gene, CDR1 is SNHLY and CDR2 is FYNNEI. CDR3 length equals 15 residues. The CDR3 protein is CASSRRRDRGYEQYF. Here the CDR3 DNA reads TGTGCCAGCAGCCGCAGACGGGACAGGGGGTACGAGCAGTACTTC.

J is TRBJ2-7 and V is TRBV12-3 or TRBV12-4, with TRBD2 matching 13 bases. The J call may be faulty, since TRBJ2-1 better matches the DNA end. The CDR3 covers 15 residues. The CDR3 sequence is CASSFTSGRADEQFF. CDR3 nucleotide sequence: TGTGCCAGCAGTTTTACTAGCGGGAGGGCGGATGAGCAGTTCTTC.

This clonotype was observed a handful of times. The chain uses TRBV29-1 and TRBJ1-1; no clear D gene. The CDR3 runs to 13 residues. V was trimmed by 1 base and J by 1 base, leaving 7 bases between them. The germline gives CDR1 SQVTM, CDR2 ANQGSEA. CDR3: CSVEVSGNTEAFF. The CDR3, as DNA: TGCAGCGTTGAAGTCAGCGGGAACACTGAAGCTTTCTTT.